This T cell receptor beta chain was identified in a study of blood T cell repertoires in COVID-19. As for the study in general: Acute and convalescent COVID-19 samples came from the United States, Italy and Spain.

Exposed participants came across a COVID-19 case within 2 weeks before study entry. Germline CDR1 is KGHSH and CDR2 is LQKENI. V lost 3 bases to trimming and J lost 1 base; unmatched junction nucleotides: 6. This CDR3 is built from 16 residues. Under the authors' procedure: Quantification of nucleated cells was approximated via reference gene primer amplification. The repertoire was sequenced with immunoSEQ multiplex PCR; TCRdb's copy has only in-frame clones and lacks some. V, J and clone size reflect that table, while D and trimming were determined from the DNA. This repertoire shows 230,000 or so clones, about 85% found once; its top ten account for about 7%.

The V call is TRBV18, the J call TRBJ1-1; 9 bases fit TRBD1. The TCR was taken from a woman between 50 and 59 years old who had been exposed to COVID-19. Sequencing was carried out using PBMCs or T cells enriched from blood (not recorded which). In DNA form, the CDR3 reads TGTGCCAGCTCACCGGGACAGGGTCCCCGGAACACTGAAGCTTTCTTT. Translating it yields CASSPGQGPRNTEAFF.